Listed below are T cell receptor beta chains from one sample, sequenced in a study of patients and donors after allogeneic stem cell transplantation. TCRdb analysed the RT-PCR reads with MiXCR anew, one entry per CDR3 protein. The table has 190,000 or so distinct CDR3 sequences, roughly 38% seen once. Sequencing was performed on blood, either unsorted or a sorted T cell fraction (not recorded which). The receptors were sampled from a human donor who was either an allogeneic HSCT recipient or a stem cell or donor lymphocyte infusion donor (not recorded which). It is not recorded whose cells these are; they may come from a transplant donor. CDR3s include the opening cysteine and the closing phenylalanine or tryptophan. The D gene is left open where the match is weak. Expanded clones are given a class, and other clones once, few, many or no size at all.

v_call	j_call	clone_size	d_call	cdr3_aa	cdr3_nt
TRBV5-5	TRBJ1-5	few	NA	CASSLEQGRNQPQHF	TGTGCCAGCAGCTTGGAACAGGGTCGCAATCAGCCCCAGCATTTT
TRBV20-1	TRBJ2-1	few	NA	CSARTAGTGPYNEQFF	TGCAGTGCTAGGACGGCGGGGACTGGGCCCTACAATGAGCAGTTCTTC
TRBV6-1	TRBJ1-2	NA	NA	CASSSAGLPASYGYTF	TGTGCCAGCAGCTCCGCTGGGCTGCCGGCCTCCTATGGCTACACCTTC
TRBV20-1	TRBJ1-1	many	TRBD1	CSADSGQFEQGAFF	TGCAGTGCTGATTCGGGACAGTTTGAACAGGGGGCTTTCTTT
TRBV20-1	TRBJ2-3	few	TRBD2	CSARPGAGEGADTQYF	TGCAGTGCTAGGCCGGGAGCGGGGGAGGGCGCAGATACGCAGTATTTT
TRBV27	TRBJ1-6	few	TRBD1	CASSWDSSYNSPLHF	TGTGCCAGCAGCTGGGACAGCTCCTATAATTCACCCCTCCACTTT
TRBV20-1	TRBJ1-5	NA	TRBD1	CSARGTGRQPQHF	TGCAGTGCTAGGGGGACAGGGCGCCAGCCCCAGCATTTT
TRBV5-6	TRBJ1-2	NA	NA	CASSLGRQRGFYYGYTF	TGTGCCAGCAGCTTGGGGCGTCAGAGGGGGTTTTACTATGGCTACACCTTC
TRBV18	TRBJ1-4	NA	NA	CASSPIARGWEKLFF	TGTGCCAGCTCACCAATTGCCCGGGGTTGGGAAAAACTGTTTTTT
TRBV20-1	TRBJ1-5	NA	NA	CSARGGQGTNQPQHF	TGCAGTGCTAGAGGGGGACAAGGGACCAATCAGCCCCAGCATTTT
TRBV20-1	TRBJ1-1	NA	NA	CSARSPGTEAFF	TGCAGTGCTCGATCTCCTGGCACTGAAGCTTTCTTT
TRBV19	TRBJ1-5	NA	NA	CASSIGGYQPQHF	TGTGCCAGTAGTATCGGGGGGTATCAGCCCCAGCATTTT
TRBV6-1	TRBJ1-2	few	NA	CASSGGATPSYGYTF	TGTGCCAGCAGTGGCGGAGCTACCCCATCGTATGGCTACACCTTC
TRBV20-1	TRBJ1-2	many	NA	CSASSGTAVYGYTF	TGCAGTGCTAGTAGCGGGACGGCCGTCTATGGCTACACCTTC
TRBV5-1	TRBJ2-7	NA	TRBD2	CASSLVTSGGLFSYEQYF	TGCGCCAGCAGCTTGGTTACTAGCGGGGGCCTGTTTTCCTACGAGCAGTACTTC
TRBV9	TRBJ2-3	NA	NA	CASSVRAGATDTQNF	TGTGCCAGCAGCGTAAGGGCAGGGGCCACAGATACGCAGAATTTT
TRBV6-1	TRBJ2-5	NA	NA	CASSEVSREETQYF	TGTGCCAGCAGTGAAGTTAGCAGAGAAGAGACCCAGTACTTC
TRBV9	TRBJ1-2	few	NA	CASSTAPTPGTGYTF	TGTGCCAGCAGCACCGCGCCGACACCCGGGACGGGCTACACCTTC
TRBV12-3/TRBV12-4	TRBJ1-1	NA	NA	CASRGFRDGNTEAFF	TGTGCCAGCAGGGGGTTCAGGGATGGTAACACTGAAGCTTTCTTT
TRBV12-3/TRBV12-4	TRBJ1-6	NA	NA	CASVGGGSSPLHF	TGTGCCAGCGTCGGGGGAGGGAGTTCACCCCTCCACTTT
TRBV28	TRBJ1-2	NA	NA	CATLLSYYGYTF	TGTGCCACCCTTCTTAGCTACTATGGCTACACCTTC
TRBV18	TRBJ1-5	NA	NA	CASSPVGWQPQHF	TGTGCCAGCTCACCCGTGGGCTGGCAGCCCCAGCATTTT
TRBV27	TRBJ1-5	few	TRBD1	CASSLWGTGGNQPQHF	TGTGCCAGCAGTTTATGGGGGACAGGGGGTAATCAGCCCCAGCATTTT
TRBV7-9	TRBJ1-5	few	NA	CASSLEPNQPQHF	TGTGCCAGCAGCTTAGAACCGAATCAGCCCCAGCATTTT
TRBV20-1	TRBJ2-4	NA	TRBD2	CSARDPGLAGSGVKNIQYF	TGCAGTGCTAGAGATCCGGGACTAGCGGGGTCCGGGGTCAAAAACATTCAGTACTTC
TRBV12-3/TRBV12-4	TRBJ2-7	NA	NA	CASSSGVLEQYF	TGTGCCAGCAGCTCAGGGGTATTGGAGCAGTACTTC
TRBV18	TRBJ1-4	few	NA	CASSPRQASNEKLFF	TGTGCCAGCTCTCCTCGACAAGCCAGTAATGAAAAACTGTTTTTT
TRBV3-1	TRBJ1-1	NA	NA	CASSQGHIRDTEAFF	TGTGCCAGCAGCCAAGGTCATATCCGGGACACTGAAGCTTTCTTT
TRBV21-1	TRBJ1-5	once	NA	CASSKRIRRGGSQPQHF	TGTGCCAGCAGCAAAAGGATCCGCCGGGGGGGGAGTCAGCCCCAGCATTTT
TRBV6-5	TRBJ1-1	once	NA	CASSRPGHLNTEAFF	TGTGCCAGCAGTCGACCGGGACACCTGAACACTGAAGCTTTCTTT
TRBV20-1	TRBJ2-3	few	NA	CSARTALKTQYF	TGCAGTGCTAGAACGGCCTTAAAGACGCAGTATTTT
TRBV18	TRBJ1-2	NA	NA	CASSPGEDSTIYGYTF	TGTGCCAGCTCACCAGGGGAGGATTCGACTATCTATGGCTACACCTTC
TRBV10-3	TRBJ2-1	NA	NA	CAISTTRVSYNEQFF	TGTGCCATCAGCACGACGCGGGTCTCCTACAATGAGCAGTTCTTC
TRBV15	TRBJ2-7	few	NA	CATSRDRGPVGPEQYF	TGTGCCACCAGCAGAGATCGCGGACCCGTCGGCCCCGAGCAGTACTTC
TRBV11-2	TRBJ2-5	few	NA	CASSPPLWTQETQYF	TGTGCCAGCAGCCCGCCCCTTTGGACTCAAGAGACCCAGTACTTC
TRBV4-1	TRBJ1-1	few	NA	CASSRNTGDWNTEAFF	TGCGCCAGCAGCCGGAACACGGGGGACTGGAACACTGAAGCTTTCTTT
TRBV13	TRBJ2-5	few	NA	CASSSRGARETQYF	TGTGCCAGCAGCTCCCGGGGGGCCAGGGAGACCCAGTACTTC
TRBV30	TRBJ1-3	NA	NA	CAWSRGEPGNTIYF	TGTGCCTGGAGTCGGGGGGAGCCTGGAAACACCATATATTTT
TRBV12-3/TRBV12-4	TRBJ1-4	NA	NA	CASSLDAVGVGKLFF	TGTGCCAGCAGTTTAGATGCCGTTGGGGTTGGAAAACTGTTTTTT
TRBV2	TRBJ2-1	NA	NA	CASTIALRGGAPFF	TGTGCCAGCACAATAGCGCTCCGAGGGGGGGCACCGTTCTTC
TRBV20-1	TRBJ1-1	NA	NA	CSAHLGNRQDTEAFF	TGCAGTGCTCATTTGGGGAACCGACAGGACACTGAAGCTTTCTTT
TRBV24-1	TRBJ2-5	few	NA	CATSDLGGETQYF	TGTGCCACCAGTGATTTGGGGGGGGAGACCCAGTACTTC
TRBV29-1	TRBJ1-2	NA	TRBD1	CSANRGRYGYTF	TGCAGCGCAAACAGGGGGCGCTATGGCTACACCTTC
TRBV29-1	TRBJ1-1	NA	NA	CSVNPFGAREAFF	TGCAGCGTGAATCCCTTCGGGGCCCGAGAAGCTTTCTTT
TRBV6-5	TRBJ1-5	NA	NA	CASSTGLSNQPQHF	TGTGCCAGCAGTACGGGGCTAAGCAATCAGCCCCAGCATTTT
TRBV7-9	TRBJ1-6	NA	NA	CASSQGRPANSPLHF	TGTGCCAGCAGCCAAGGTAGACCGGCTAATTCACCCCTCCACTTT
TRBV9	TRBJ2-1	NA	TRBD2	CASSVGVAGGNEQFF	TGTGCCAGCAGCGTAGGTGTAGCGGGGGGGAATGAGCAGTTCTTC
TRBV11-2	TRBJ1-2	NA	NA	CASSPPLRNYGYTF	TGTGCCAGCAGCCCCCCACTCCGAAACTATGGCTACACCTTC
TRBV28	TRBJ1-1	NA	NA	CASRCEHRDRTEAFF	TGTGCCAGCAGATGCGAACACAGGGACCGCACTGAAGCTTTCTTT
TRBV6-5	TRBJ2-7	NA	NA	CASSQGHEQYF	TGTGCCAGCAGCCAGGGCCACGAGCAGTACTTC
TRBV5-1	TRBJ2-1	NA	NA	CASTVDRHNEQFF	TGCGCCAGCACCGTAGACAGGCACAATGAGCAGTTCTTC
TRBV27	TRBJ1-1	NA	TRBD1	CASSLIQGEAFF	TGTGCCAGCAGTCTAATACAGGGGGAAGCTTTCTTT